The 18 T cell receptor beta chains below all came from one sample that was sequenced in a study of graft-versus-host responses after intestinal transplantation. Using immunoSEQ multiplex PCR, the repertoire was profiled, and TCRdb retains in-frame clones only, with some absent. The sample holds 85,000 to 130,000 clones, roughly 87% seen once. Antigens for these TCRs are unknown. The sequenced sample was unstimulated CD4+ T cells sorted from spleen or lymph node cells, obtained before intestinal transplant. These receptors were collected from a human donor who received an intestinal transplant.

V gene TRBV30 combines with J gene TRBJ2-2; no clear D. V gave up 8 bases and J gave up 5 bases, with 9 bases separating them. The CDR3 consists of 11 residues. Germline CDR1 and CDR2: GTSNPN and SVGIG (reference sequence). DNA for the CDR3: TGTGCCGAAGGACGTACCGGGGAGCTGTTTTTT. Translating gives CAEGRTGELFF.

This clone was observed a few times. Written as DNA, the CDR3 is TGTGCCAGTAACCGGGACAGGGGTTACGAGCAGTACTTC. It encodes CASNRDRGYEQYF. The V call is TRBV6-6, the J call TRBJ2-7, with 10 bases matching TRBD1. V dropped 9 bases and J dropped 4; count of bases not matched to a gene: 6. The germline V gene encodes CDR1 MNHNY and CDR2 SVGAGI (reference sequence). The length of the CDR3 is 13 residues.

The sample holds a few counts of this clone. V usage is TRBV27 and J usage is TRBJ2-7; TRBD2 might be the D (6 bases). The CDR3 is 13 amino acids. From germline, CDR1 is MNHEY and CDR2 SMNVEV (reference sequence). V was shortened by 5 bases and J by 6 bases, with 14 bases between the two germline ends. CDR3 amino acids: CASSQMTSSEQYF. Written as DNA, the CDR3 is TGTGCCAGCAGTCAGATGACTAGTTCCGAGCAGTACTTC.

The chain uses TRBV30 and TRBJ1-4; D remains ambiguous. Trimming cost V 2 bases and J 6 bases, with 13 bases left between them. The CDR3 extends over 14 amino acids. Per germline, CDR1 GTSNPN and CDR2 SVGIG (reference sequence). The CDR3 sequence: CAWSSVAEDEKLFF. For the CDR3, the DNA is TGTGCCTGGAGTTCGGTAGCGGAAGATGAAAAACTGTTTTTT.

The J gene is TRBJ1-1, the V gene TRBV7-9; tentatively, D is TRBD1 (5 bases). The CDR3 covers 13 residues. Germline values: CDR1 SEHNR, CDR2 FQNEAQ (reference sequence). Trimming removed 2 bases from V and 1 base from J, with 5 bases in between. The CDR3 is CASSLQGNTEAFF. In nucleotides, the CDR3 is TGTGCCAGCAGCTTACAGGGGAACACTGAAGCTTTCTTT.

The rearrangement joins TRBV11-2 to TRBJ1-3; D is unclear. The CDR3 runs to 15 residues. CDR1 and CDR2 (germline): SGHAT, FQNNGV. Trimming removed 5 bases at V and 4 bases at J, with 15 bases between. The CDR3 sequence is CASSTLKASGNTIYF. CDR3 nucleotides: TGTGCCAGCAGCACTCTAAAAGCTTCGGGAAACACCATATATTTT.

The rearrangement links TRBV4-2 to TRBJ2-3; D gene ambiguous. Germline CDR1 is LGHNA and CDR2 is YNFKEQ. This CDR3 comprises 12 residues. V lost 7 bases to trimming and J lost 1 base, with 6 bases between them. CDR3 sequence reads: CASTKGTDTQYF. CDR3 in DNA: TGTGCCAGCACAAAGGGCACAGATACGCAGTATTTT.

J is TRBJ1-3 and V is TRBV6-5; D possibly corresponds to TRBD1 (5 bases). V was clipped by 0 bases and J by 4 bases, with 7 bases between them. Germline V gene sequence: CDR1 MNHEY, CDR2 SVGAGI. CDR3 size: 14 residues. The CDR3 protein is CASSYSSGGNTIYF. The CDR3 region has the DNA TGTGCCAGCAGTTACTCTTCAGGGGGAAACACCATATATTTT.

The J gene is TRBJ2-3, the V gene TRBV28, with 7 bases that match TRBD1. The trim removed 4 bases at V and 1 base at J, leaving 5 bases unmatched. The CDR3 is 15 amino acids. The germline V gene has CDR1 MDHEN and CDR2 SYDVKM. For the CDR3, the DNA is TGTGCCAGCAGTTCACCCGGGACAGGCACAGATACGCAGTATTTT. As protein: CASSSPGTGTDTQYF.

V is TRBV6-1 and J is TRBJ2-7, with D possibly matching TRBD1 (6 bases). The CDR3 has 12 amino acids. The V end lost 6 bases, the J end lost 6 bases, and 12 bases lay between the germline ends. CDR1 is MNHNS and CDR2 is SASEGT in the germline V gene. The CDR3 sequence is CASSQDRSEQYF. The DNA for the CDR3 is TGTGCCAGCAGCCAAGACAGGAGCGAGCAGTACTTC.

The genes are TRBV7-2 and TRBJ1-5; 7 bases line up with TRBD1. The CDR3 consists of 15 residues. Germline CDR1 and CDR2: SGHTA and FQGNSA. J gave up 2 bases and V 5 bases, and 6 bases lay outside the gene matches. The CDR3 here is CASSKQGLGNQPQHF. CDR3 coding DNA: TGTGCCAGCAGCAAACAGGGGTTGGGCAATCAGCCCCAGCATTTT.

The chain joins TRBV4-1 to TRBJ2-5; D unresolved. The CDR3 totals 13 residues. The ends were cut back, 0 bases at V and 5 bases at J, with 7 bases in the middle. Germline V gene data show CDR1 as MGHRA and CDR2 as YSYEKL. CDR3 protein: CASSQDSRETQYF. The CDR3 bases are TGCGCCAGCAGCCAAGATAGTAGGGAGACCCAGTACTTC.

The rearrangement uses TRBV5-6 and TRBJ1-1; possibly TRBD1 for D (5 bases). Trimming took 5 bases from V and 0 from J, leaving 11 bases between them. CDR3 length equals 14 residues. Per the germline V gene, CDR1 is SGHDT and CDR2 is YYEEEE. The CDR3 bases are TGTGCCAGCAGATCAGGGCTCATGAACACTGAAGCTTTCTTT. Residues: CASRSGLMNTEAFF.

Here the CDR3 reads CASSGFFEKLFF. CDR3 coding DNA: TGTGCCAGTAGTGGATTTTTTGAAAAACTGTTTTTT. V and J are TRBV19 and TRBJ1-4; D not certain. Germline V gene lookup returns CDR1 LNHDA and CDR2 SQIVND (reference sequence). V was clipped by 5 bases and J by 7 bases, with 8 bases between them. The CDR3 runs 12 residues.

The CDR3 here is CASRKTSYNEQFF. Here the CDR3 DNA reads TGTGCCAGCAGAAAAACCAGTTACAATGAGCAGTTCTTC. This rearrangement joins TRBV2 to TRBJ2-1, with D unresolved. The CDR3 runs 13 residues. CDR1 is SNHLY and CDR2 is FYNNEI in the germline V gene. V was trimmed by 6 bases and J by 4 bases, leaving 10 bases between them.

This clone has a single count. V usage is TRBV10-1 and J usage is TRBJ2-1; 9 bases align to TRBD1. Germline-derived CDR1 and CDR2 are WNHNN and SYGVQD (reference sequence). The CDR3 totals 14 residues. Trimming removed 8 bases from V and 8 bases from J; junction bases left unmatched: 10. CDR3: CASARTGVRDEQFF. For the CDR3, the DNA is TGCGCCAGCGCTCGGACAGGGGTTAGGGATGAGCAGTTCTTC.

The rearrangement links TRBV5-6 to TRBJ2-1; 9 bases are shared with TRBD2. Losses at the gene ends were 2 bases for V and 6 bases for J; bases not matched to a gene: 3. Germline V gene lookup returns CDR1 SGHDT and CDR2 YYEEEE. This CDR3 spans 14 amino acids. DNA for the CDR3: TGTGCCAGCAGCTTCCAGCGGGGGGTCAATGAGCAGTTCTTC. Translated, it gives CASSFQRGVNEQFF. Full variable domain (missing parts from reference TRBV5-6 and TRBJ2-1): DAGVTQSPTHLIKTRGQQVTLRCSPKSGHDTVSWYQQALGQGPQFIFQYYEEEERQRGNFPDRFSGHQFPNYSSELNVNALLLGDSALYLCASSFQRGVNEQFFGPGTRLTVL.

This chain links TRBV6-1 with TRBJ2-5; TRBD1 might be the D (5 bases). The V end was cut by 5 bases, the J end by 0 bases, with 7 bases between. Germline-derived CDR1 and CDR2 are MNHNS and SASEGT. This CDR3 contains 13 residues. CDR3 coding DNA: TGTGCCAGCAGTAAGGGGTACCAAGAGACCCAGTACTTC. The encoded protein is CASSKGYQETQYF.